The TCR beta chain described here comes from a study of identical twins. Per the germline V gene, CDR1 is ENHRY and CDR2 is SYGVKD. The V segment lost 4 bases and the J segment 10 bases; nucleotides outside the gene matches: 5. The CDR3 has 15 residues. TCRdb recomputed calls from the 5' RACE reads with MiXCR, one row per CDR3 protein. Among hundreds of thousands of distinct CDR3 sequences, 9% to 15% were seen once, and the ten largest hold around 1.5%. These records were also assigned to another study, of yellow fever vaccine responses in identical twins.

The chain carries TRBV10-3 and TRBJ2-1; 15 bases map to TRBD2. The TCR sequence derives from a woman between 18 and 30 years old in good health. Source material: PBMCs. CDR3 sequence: CAISGGLAGGQEQFF. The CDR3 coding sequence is TGTGCCATCAGTGGAGGACTAGCGGGAGGGCAGGAGCAGTTCTTC.